The clone carrying this T cell receptor (beta chain) was seen at least ten times. TCRdb reprocessed the RT-PCR reads via MiXCR and lists one record per CDR3 protein. The repertoire consists of 550,000 to 750,000 distinct CDR3 sequences, with more than 13% occurring once and the leading ten covering about 3.6%. Germline CDR1 is DFQATT and CDR2 is SNEGSKA (reference sequence). The V and J ends lost 6 bases and 5 bases, in that order; junction bases with no gene match: 12. This CDR3 comprises 15 residues. Sequencing was performed on memory CD4+ T cells from blood. This receptor was obtained from a female donor in good health, serving as a healthy control. The chain uses TRBV20-1 and TRBJ2-1; TRBD2 aligns across 8 bases. The DNA of the CDR3 is TGCAGTGCCCCCCAGGAGACTAGCGACCACAATGAGCAGTTCTTC. Translating gives CSAPQETSDHNEQFF.